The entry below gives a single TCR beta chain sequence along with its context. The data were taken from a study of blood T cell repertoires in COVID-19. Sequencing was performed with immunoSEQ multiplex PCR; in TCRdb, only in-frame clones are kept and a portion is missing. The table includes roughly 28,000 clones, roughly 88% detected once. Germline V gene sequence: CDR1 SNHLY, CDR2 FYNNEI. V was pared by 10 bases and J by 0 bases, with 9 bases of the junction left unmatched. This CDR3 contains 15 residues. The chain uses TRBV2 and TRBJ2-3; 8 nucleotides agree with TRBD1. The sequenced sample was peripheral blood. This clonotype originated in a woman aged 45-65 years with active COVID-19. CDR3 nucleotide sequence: TGTGCCACCTCTCGCAGGGGGCACAGCACAGATACGCAGTATTTT. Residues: CATSRRGHSTDTQYF.